This T cell receptor (beta chain) was sequenced in a study of PD-1 blockade in classical Hodgkin lymphoma. Study overall: Patients were infused with nivolumab 3 mg/kg every 2 weeks.

Time point indicated: cycle 4 day 1 (C4D1), after 6 weeks of nivolumab. Every patient was affected by relapse after autologous stem cell transplantation, while exposure to brentuximab vedotin was not uniform. Purification of CD4+ T cells from thawed PBMCs was performed via magnetic negative selection. On this clone itself: The antigen remains undetermined.

Broader study findings: Repertoire differences lack defined causes, possibly disease activity or prior therapy. CD4+ TCR diversity, unlike CD8+, rose significantly by C4D1. Patients who began taking nivolumab under 1 year after ASCT were left out.

CDR3 size: 14 residues. In germline, CDR1 is SGHNT, CDR2 YYREEE (reference sequence). J gave up 5 bases and V 7 bases, and 6 bases lay outside the gene matches. Assay: immunoSEQ multiplex PCR; the TCRdb copy retains only in-frame clones and omits some. The profile covers tens of thousands of clones, with roughly 80% appearing a single time and 0.62% taken by the ten largest. The V and J genes are TRBV5-4 and TRBJ2-2; TRBD1 matches at 9 bases. The receptor comes from a human donor with classical Hodgkin lymphoma. The material sequenced was CD4+ T cells from blood, taken before the fourth cycle of nivolumab. CDR3 protein: CASEQGARTGELFF. CDR3 sequence (DNA): TGTGCCAGCGAACAGGGGGCGCGGACCGGGGAGCTGTTTTTT.